The T cell receptor (beta chain) described here comes from a study of cytomegalovirus exposure and HLA in healthy donors. General observations from the study: Within an earlier analysis, most TCR beta V segments proved productive either about 87% or about 30% of the time. CMV serostatus was the sole immune exposure information available. Among TCR beta chains of equal frequency, HLA-associated ones were more clonally expanded in a later analysis.

A remark on this clone: Its antigen is unidentified.

The length of the CDR3 is 19 residues. V was shortened by 0 bases and J by 0 bases, with 19 bases between the two germline ends. Germline V gene sequence: CDR1 SGDLS, CDR2 YYNGEE. The PCR used 60 Vbeta and 13 Jbeta primers. Data came from immunoSEQ multiplex PCR; TCRdb stores just in-frame clones and leaves some out. The sample consists of over 150,000 clones, 80% of them appearing once. The donors comprised healthy bone marrow donors. The clonotype originates from a woman between 40 and 55 years old in good health and CMV-seropositive. This chain joins TRBV9 and TRBJ2-1, with D possibly TRBD1 on 5 matching bases. Sample: PBMCs. The CDR3, as DNA: TGTGCCAGCAGCGTAGCCGAACAGATAAGACAGATCTCCTACAATGAGCAGTTCTTC. Residues: CASSVAEQIRQISYNEQFF.